This TCR beta chain was profiled in a study of T-cell reconstitution after alpha-beta-depleted transplantation in children. There are many counts of this clonotype. After removal of 5 bases from V and 7 bases from J, the junction contained 10 bases not matched to a gene. CDR3 length equals 14 residues. Preparation of the TCRbeta library involved a method that used unique molecular identifiers. TCRdb re-derived calls from the PCR reads in MiXCR, one entry per CDR3 protein. Here the sample spans fewer than 120,000 distinct CDR3 sequences, approximately 10% being singletons. Sequencing used PBMCs from the stem cell graft donor, obtained from the stem cell graft. This TCR derives from a human donor who donated a stem cell graft to a child with acute lymphoblastic leukemia. The chain uses TRBV12-3 or TRBV12-4 and TRBJ2-7; 8 bases align to TRBD1. The CDR3 DNA is TGTGCCAGCAGTCTGGGGACAGGAGCGGTAGAGCAGTACTTC. This gives the protein CASSLGTGAVEQYF.